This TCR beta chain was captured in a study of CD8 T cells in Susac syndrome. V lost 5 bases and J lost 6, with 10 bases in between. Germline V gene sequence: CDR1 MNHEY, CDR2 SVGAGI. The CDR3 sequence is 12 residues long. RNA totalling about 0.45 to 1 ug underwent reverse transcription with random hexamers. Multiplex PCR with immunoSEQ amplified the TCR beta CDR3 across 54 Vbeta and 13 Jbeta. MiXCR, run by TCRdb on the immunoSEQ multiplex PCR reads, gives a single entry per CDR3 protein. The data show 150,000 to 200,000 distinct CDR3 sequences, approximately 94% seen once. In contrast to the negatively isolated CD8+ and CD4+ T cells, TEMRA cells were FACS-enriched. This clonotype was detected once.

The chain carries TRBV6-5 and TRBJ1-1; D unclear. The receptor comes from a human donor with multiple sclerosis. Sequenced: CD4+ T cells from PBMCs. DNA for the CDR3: TGTGCCAGCAGTCAAAACGGGCCTGAAGCTTTCTTT. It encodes CASSQNGPEAFF.